This T cell receptor beta chain was recovered during a study of lung T cells in sarcoidosis with Löfgren's syndrome. Germline lookup yields CDR1 LGHNA and CDR2 YNFKEQ. V lost 9 bases and J 0 bases, leaving 15 bases between the germline ends. This CDR3 comprises 15 residues. Within the sample, this clonotype is medium-sized. Its antigen is unknown. Via MiXCR, TCRdb re-called the reads, giving one row per CDR3 protein. The sample lists more than 8,500 distinct CDR3 sequences; about 20% were seen once. Study-wide points: Shared TRAV12-1 and TRBV2 CDR3 motifs were reported across several patients. Löfgren's syndrome patients reportedly showed greatest TRAV12-1 and TRBV2 expansion versus controls.

The sample taken for sequencing was CD4+ T cells from bronchoalveolar lavage. The V gene is TRBV4-2, the J gene TRBJ1-5; D gene uncertain. This sequence originates from a human donor with sarcoidosis (Löfgren's syndrome or another form), or a control subject (not recorded which). The CDR3 region is CASRQQIYSNQPQHF. CDR3 in DNA: TGTGCCAGTCGACAACAGATCTATAGCAATCAGCCCCAGCATTTT.